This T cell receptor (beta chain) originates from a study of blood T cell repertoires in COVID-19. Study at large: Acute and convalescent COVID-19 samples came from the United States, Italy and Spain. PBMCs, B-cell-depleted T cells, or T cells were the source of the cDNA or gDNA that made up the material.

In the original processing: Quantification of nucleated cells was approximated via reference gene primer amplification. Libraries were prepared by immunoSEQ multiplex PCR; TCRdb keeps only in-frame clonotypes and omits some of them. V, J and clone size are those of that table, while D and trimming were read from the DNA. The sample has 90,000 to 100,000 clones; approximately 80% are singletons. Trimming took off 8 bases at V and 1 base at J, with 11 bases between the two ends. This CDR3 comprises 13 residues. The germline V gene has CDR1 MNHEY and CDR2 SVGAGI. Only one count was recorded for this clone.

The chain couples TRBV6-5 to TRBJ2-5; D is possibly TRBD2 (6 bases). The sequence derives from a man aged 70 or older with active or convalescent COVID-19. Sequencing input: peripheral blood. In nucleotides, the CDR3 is TGTGCCAGCCTAGGCGGGGCCCAAGAGACCCAGTACTTC. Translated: CASLGGAQETQYF.